Listed below are T cell receptor beta chains from one sample, sequenced in a study of blood T cell repertoires in COVID-19. This table comes from immunoSEQ multiplex PCR, and its TCRdb copy is limited to in-frame clones, with some not included. The sample yields about 140,000 clones, about 83% seen once. The sequenced sample was peripheral blood. The receptors were gathered from a man aged 50-59 years with acute or convalescent COVID-19. Both conserved end residues are part of each CDR3. The D gene is left open where the match is weak. Size values are once, few and many counts, or a class for expanded clones, and some rows have none.

V gene	J gene	D gene	clone size	CDR3 protein	CDR3 DNA
TRBV5-1	TRBJ2-3	TRBD2	NA	CASSFRLAGGKWDTQYF	TGCGCCAGCAGCTTTCGACTAGCGGGAGGGAAGTGGGATACGCAGTATTTT
TRBV5-1	TRBJ2-2	NA	NA	CASSLSFGGELFF	TGCGCCAGCAGCTTGTCCTTCGGGGGGGAGCTGTTTTTT
TRBV9	TRBJ2-7	NA	NA	CASSVGAGEQYF	TGTGCCAGCAGCGTAGGGGCGGGCGAGCAGTACTTC
TRBV7-3	TRBJ2-3	TRBD1	NA	CASSLSGTGAHTQYF	TGTGCCAGCAGTTTATCCGGGACAGGGGCACATACGCAGTATTTT
TRBV30	TRBJ1-1	NA	NA	CAWSGQANTEAFF	TGTGCCTGGAGTGGACAGGCTAACACTGAAGCTTTCTTT
TRBV5-1	TRBJ1-2	TRBD1	NA	CASSLTGDYGYTF	TGCGCCAGCAGCCTTACAGGGGACTATGGCTACACCTTC
TRBV6-5	TRBJ1-5	NA	NA	CASRADNRQPQHF	TGTGCCAGCAGGGCGGACAACCGGCAGCCCCAGCATTTT
TRBV14	TRBJ2-1	NA	NA	CASSPRTGVKYNEQFF	TGTGCCAGCAGCCCTCGGACTGGAGTGAAGTACAATGAGCAGTTCTTC
TRBV6-5	TRBJ2-2	NA	NA	CASSSGWDTGELFF	TGTGCCAGCAGCTCGGGTTGGGACACCGGGGAGCTGTTTTTT
TRBV6-5	TRBJ2-7	NA	NA	CASSYGRGVTVREQYF	TGTGCCAGCAGTTACGGCAGGGGCGTTACGGTTCGCGAGCAGTACTTC
TRBV2	TRBJ2-1	TRBD1	NA	CASRETGTYNEQFF	TGTGCCAGCAGGGAGACAGGGACCTACAATGAGCAGTTCTTC
TRBV20-1	TRBJ1-5	TRBD1	few	CSASPGQGALAQHF	TGCAGTGCTAGTCCGGGACAGGGGGCTCTAGCCCAGCATTTT
TRBV11-2	TRBJ1-3	NA	NA	CASSLDVETIYF	TGTGCCAGCAGCTTAGATGTGGAGACCATATATTTT
TRBV12-5	TRBJ2-2	NA	NA	CASGLGQGGIDGELFF	TGTGCTAGTGGTTTGGGCCAGGGCGGAATCGACGGGGAGCTGTTTTTT
TRBV10-3	TRBJ1-2	TRBD1	NA	CAISESGTGYYGYTF	TGTGCCATCAGTGAGTCGGGGACAGGGTACTATGGCTACACCTTC
TRBV29-1	TRBJ2-5	NA	few	CSLASGRETQYF	TGCAGCCTCGCGTCGGGTCGGGAGACCCAGTACTTC
TRBV5-1	TRBJ2-2	TRBD1	NA	CASSLRTGGPNTGELFF	TGCGCCAGCAGCTTGAGGACAGGGGGCCCGAACACCGGGGAGCTGTTTTTT
TRBV24-1	TRBJ2-5	NA	NA	CATSEESFGTQYF	TGTGCCACCAGTGAGGAGAGCTTCGGGACCCAGTACTTC
TRBV4-1	TRBJ2-2	TRBD2	NA	CASSQTSGGSGELFF	TGCGCCAGCAGCCAAACTAGCGGGGGCTCCGGGGAGCTGTTTTTT
TRBV19	TRBJ1-5	TRBD1	once	CASRRDRAVNQPQHF	TGTGCCAGTAGACGGGACAGGGCGGTCAATCAGCCCCAGCATTTT
TRBV27	TRBJ1-5	NA	NA	CASSFREGQPQHF	TGTGCCAGCAGTTTTCGGGAGGGCCAGCCCCAGCATTTT
TRBV5-4	TRBJ1-2	TRBD1	NA	CASSRPDPGQVEGGYTF	TGTGCCAGCAGCCGACCCGACCCCGGACAGGTAGAGGGTGGCTACACCTTC
TRBV13	TRBJ2-5	TRBD1	NA	CASSRTGGEGTQYF	TGTGCCAGCAGCAGGACAGGGGGCGAGGGGACCCAGTACTTC
TRBV30	TRBJ1-1	TRBD1	once	CAGTGGFMNTEAFF	TGTGCCGGAACAGGGGGCTTTATGAACACTGAAGCTTTCTTT
TRBV28	TRBJ2-1	TRBD1	NA	CASSLAGGAHNEQFF	TGTGCCAGCAGTTTGGCAGGGGGCGCACACAATGAGCAGTTCTTC
TRBV19	TRBJ1-5	NA	NA	CASSPSGGWGQPQHF	TGTGCCAGTAGTCCAAGCGGGGGTTGGGGTCAGCCCCAGCATTTT
TRBV12-3/TRBV12-4	TRBJ2-5	NA	NA	CASSRSIQETQYF	TGTGCCAGCAGCCGTAGCATCCAAGAGACCCAGTACTTC
TRBV7-3	TRBJ2-1	NA	NA	CASSPMGQGGQFF	TGTGCCAGCAGCCCAATGGGGCAGGGCGGGCAGTTCTTC
TRBV28	TRBJ1-4	NA	NA	CASRVLYGDNEKLFF	TGTGCCAGCAGGGTGCTATACGGGGATAATGAAAAACTGTTTTTT
TRBV2	TRBJ1-2	TRBD1	few	CASRWGQLNYGYTF	TGTGCCAGCAGGTGGGGACAGCTCAACTATGGCTACACCTTC
TRBV5-1	TRBJ2-3	TRBD1	few	CASSFGQGFTDTQYF	TGCGCCAGCAGCTTCGGACAGGGGTTCACAGATACGCAGTATTTT
TRBV5-1	TRBJ1-5	NA	NA	CASSVVSGTNQPQHF	TGCGCCAGCAGCGTCGTCTCGGGTACTAATCAGCCCCAGCATTTT
TRBV7-9	TRBJ1-1	NA	NA	CASSLGGGMNTEAFF	TGTGCCAGCAGCTTAGGTGGAGGCATGAACACTGAAGCTTTCTTT
TRBV2	TRBJ1-1	TRBD1	few	CASSASGGLNTEAFF	TGTGCCAGCAGTGCGTCAGGGGGCTTGAACACTGAAGCTTTCTTT
TRBV12-3/TRBV12-4	TRBJ1-1	NA	NA	CASSLVGRAEAFF	TGTGCCAGCAGTTTAGTTGGCAGGGCTGAAGCTTTCTTT
TRBV7-3	TRBJ2-1	NA	NA	CASSLGGTTNEQFF	TGTGCCAGCAGCTTAGGGGGGACGACGAATGAGCAGTTCTTC
TRBV21-1	TRBJ2-2	NA	NA	CASSETRSAVGPDLRGNTGELFF	TGTGCCAGCAGCGAAACACGATCCGCGGTGGGACCCGATCTCAGGGGGAACACCGGGGAGCTGTTTTTT
TRBV7-9	TRBJ1-2	NA	NA	CASSLPFQGNYGYTF	TGTGCCAGCAGCTTACCTTTTCAGGGGAACTATGGCTACACCTTC
TRBV4-1	TRBJ1-6	NA	NA	CASSQLGGIHF	TGCGCCAGCAGCCAACTTGGCGGGATCCACTTT
TRBV30	TRBJ2-2	TRBD1	NA	CAWSKGDRVSPEELFF	TGTGCCTGGAGTAAAGGTGACAGGGTGTCCCCGGAGGAGCTGTTTTTT
TRBV7-2	TRBJ1-2	TRBD1	NA	CASSTRQGSNYGYTF	TGTGCCAGCAGCACCAGACAGGGTTCTAACTATGGCTACACCTTC
TRBV3-1/TRBV3-2	TRBJ1-6	TRBD1	NA	CASSPSDRGALNSPLHF	TGTGCCAGCAGCCCTTCCGACAGGGGGGCTTTGAATTCACCCCTCCACTTT
TRBV13	TRBJ2-1	TRBD1	NA	CASSSGRQGRSNEQFF	TGTGCCAGCAGCTCCGGGCGACAGGGAAGGTCGAATGAGCAGTTCTTC
TRBV7-9	TRBJ1-2	TRBD1	NA	CASSLMGQGNYGYTF	TGTGCCAGCAGCTTAATGGGACAGGGGAACTATGGCTACACCTTC
TRBV14	TRBJ1-2	NA	NA	CASSQGEHTGGYTF	TGTGCCAGCAGCCAAGGAGAACATACGGGGGGCTACACCTTC
TRBV10-3	TRBJ2-3	TRBD1	NA	CAISAGGADTQYF	TGTGCCATCAGTGCAGGGGGCGCAGATACGCAGTATTTT
TRBV5-1	TRBJ1-6	TRBD1	NA	CASSLDPGGKDSPLHF	TGCGCCAGCAGCTTGGATCCAGGGGGCAAGGATTCACCCCTCCACTTT
TRBV23-1	TRBJ2-3	TRBD1	once	CASSPRDRLADTQYF	TGCGCCAGCAGTCCTCGGGACAGGCTCGCAGATACGCAGTATTTT
TRBV15	TRBJ2-1	NA	few	CATSRADTVVNEQFF	TGTGCCACCAGCAGAGCCGACACGGTGGTTAATGAGCAGTTCTTC
TRBV5-1	TRBJ1-2	NA	NA	CASSDSGASLGYTF	TGCGCCAGCAGCGATTCAGGGGCGTCCCTTGGCTACACCTTC
TRBV4-1	TRBJ1-2	NA	NA	CASSQPGANYGYTF	TGCGCCAGCAGCCAACCGGGGGCTAACTATGGCTACACCTTC
TRBV19	TRBJ1-5	NA	once	CASSIGKGVADNQPQHF	TGTGCCAGTAGTATAGGTAAAGGGGTGGCCGACAATCAGCCCCAGCATTTT
TRBV3-1/TRBV3-2	TRBJ1-2	NA	NA	CASSQGGRDGYTF	TGTGCCAGCAGCCAAGGGGGCCGGGATGGCTACACCTTC
TRBV27	TRBJ2-2	TRBD1	NA	CASTSGQGTDANTGELFF	TGTGCCAGCACTTCTGGACAGGGGACGGACGCGAACACCGGGGAGCTGTTTTTT
TRBV2	TRBJ2-3	NA	NA	CASIEVFPGSTDTQYF	TGTGCCAGCATCGAGGTCTTCCCAGGGAGCACAGATACGCAGTATTTT
TRBV18	TRBJ2-1	TRBD2	few	CASSPSGGSSYNEQFF	TGTGCCAGCTCACCTAGCGGGGGGTCCTCCTACAATGAGCAGTTCTTC
TRBV5-1	TRBJ2-3	NA	NA	CASSLGQITDTQYF	TGCGCCAGCAGCTTGGGACAGATCACAGATACGCAGTATTTT
TRBV3-1/TRBV3-2	TRBJ1-3	TRBD1	once	CASSRTGDGNTIYF	TGTGCCAGCAGCCGTACAGGGGATGGAAACACCATATATTTT
TRBV23-1	TRBJ2-1	TRBD1	NA	CASSTGTGRYNEQFF	TGCGCCAGCAGCACTGGGACAGGGAGATACAATGAGCAGTTCTTC
TRBV19	TRBJ1-4	TRBD1	NA	CASSTQGANEKLFF	TGTGCCAGTAGTACCCAGGGGGCTAATGAAAAACTGTTTTTT